The next 6 T cell receptor beta chains were all read from a single sample in a study of monozygotic twins with inflammatory bowel disease. TCRdb reanalyzed the 5' RACE reads and collapses them to one entry per CDR3 protein, without DNA. The sample is made up of about 85,000 distinct CDR3 sequences, and the top ten hold less than 8% of it. The sequenced material came from blood. The receptors come from a human donor with ulcerative colitis or Crohn's disease, or a healthy co-twin of an affected twin (not recorded which).

The J gene is TRBJ1-1, the V gene TRBV7-2. The CDR3 spans 11 residues. Germline V lookup: CDR1 SGHTA, CDR2 FQGNSA. CDR3 amino acids: CASSFAYEAFF.

The J gene is TRBJ2-7, the V gene TRBV5-1; there is no DNA to check the TCRdb D call of TRBD1. The CDR3 has 14 residues. CDR1 SGHRS and CDR2 YFSETQ come from the germline V gene. The CDR3 loop is CASSQGTGEYEQYF. Based on the CDR3 plus reference TRBV5-1 and TRBJ2-7, the full variable domain is KAGVTQTPRYLIKTRGQQVTLSCSPISGHRSVSWYQQTPGQGLQFLFEYFSETQRNKGNFPGRFSGRQFSNSRSEMNVSTLELGDSALYLCASSQGTGEYEQYFGPGTRLTVT.

The chain uses TRBV5-1 and TRBJ2-7. Germline V gives CDR1 SGHRS, CDR2 YFSETQ. This CDR3 has 12 amino acids. The CDR3 protein is CASSFGNYEQYF.

The chain employs TRBV9 and TRBJ2-1; TCRdb's D call, TRBD1, is unchecked because there is no DNA. Germline V gene sequence: CDR1 SGDLS, CDR2 YYNGEE. The CDR3 length is 15 residues. CDR3 sequence: CASSPRTGAPPVQFF.

The chain has TRBV20-1 and TRBJ1-1. The CDR3 is made up of 19 amino acids. CDR1 is DFQATT and CDR2 is SNEGSKA in the germline V gene (reference sequence). The CDR3 spells CSAREGGRGPEALNTEAFF.

The CDR3 sequence: CSASLPGVPDTQYF. The chain links TRBV20-1 to TRBJ2-3; the D call from TCRdb, TRBD1, cannot be confirmed without DNA. The germline V gene has CDR1 DFQATT and CDR2 SNEGSKA (reference sequence). The CDR3 is made up of 14 amino acids.